This T cell receptor (beta chain) stems from a study of regulatory T cells in long-lasting Graves disease. Investigators prepared the TCR beta libraries by applying iRepertoire HTBI primers and Arm-PCR of CDR3 regions. TCRdb reprocessed the multiplex PCR reads with MiXCR, giving one entry per CDR3 protein. This sample carries almost 450,000 distinct CDR3 sequences, approximately 16% of them seen once, and the ten largest clones take around a tenth. Time point described: newly diagnosed GD, antithyroid drugs for less than 3 months. RNA isolated from PBMCs was used to make the TCR library. These records were also assigned to another study, of T cells in Graves' hyperthyroidism and ophthalmopathy.

This TCR was sampled from a woman in her 30s with Graves disease. The sequences come from peripheral blood mononuclear cells (PBMCs), collected at new diagnosis, from a patient treated with antithyroid drugs.

DNA of the CDR3: TGTGCCAGCAGTTATCTCTCGTCCCGAGGGCGAAATACGCAGTATTTT. Protein product: CASSYLSSRGRNTQYF. The chain carries TRBV6-2 or TRBV6-3 and TRBJ2-3; D is possibly TRBD2 (5 bases). CDR1 and CDR2 from the germline V gene are MNHEY and SVGEGT. The CDR3 contains 16 residues. Trimming removed 3 bases from V and 7 bases from J, with 20 bases in between.